This TCR beta chain was identified during a study of blood T cell repertoires in COVID-19. Measured with immunoSEQ multiplex PCR; TCRdb has only the in-frame clones, and not every one. The table records around 140,000 clones, 84% of them present only once. The ends were cut back, 3 bases at V and 3 bases at J, with 8 bases in the middle. This CDR3 is 13 amino acids long. CDR1 and CDR2 from the germline V gene are SNHLY and FYNNEI. The chain has TRBV2 and TRBJ1-2, with D possibly being TRBD1 (5 bases). The clonotype comes from a human donor in a cohort sampled during active COVID-19. The material sequenced was peripheral blood. As DNA, the CDR3 is TGTGCCAGCAGTGAGACAGTTTACTATGGCTACACCTTC. This sequence encodes CASSETVYYGYTF.